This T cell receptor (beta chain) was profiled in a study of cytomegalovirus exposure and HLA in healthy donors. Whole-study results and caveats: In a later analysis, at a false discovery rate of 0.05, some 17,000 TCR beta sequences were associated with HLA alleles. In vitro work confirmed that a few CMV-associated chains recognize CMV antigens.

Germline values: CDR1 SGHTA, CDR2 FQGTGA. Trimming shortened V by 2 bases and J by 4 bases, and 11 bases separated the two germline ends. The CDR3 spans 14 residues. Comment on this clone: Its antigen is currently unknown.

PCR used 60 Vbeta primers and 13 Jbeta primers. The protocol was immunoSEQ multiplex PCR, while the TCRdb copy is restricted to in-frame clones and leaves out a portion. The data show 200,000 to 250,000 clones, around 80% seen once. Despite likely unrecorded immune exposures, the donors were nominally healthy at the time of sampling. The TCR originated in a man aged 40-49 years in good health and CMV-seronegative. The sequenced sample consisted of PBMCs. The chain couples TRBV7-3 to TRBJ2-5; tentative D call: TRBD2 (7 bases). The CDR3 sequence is CASSLAGAGETQYF. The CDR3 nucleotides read TGTGCCAGCAGCTTAGCGGGGGCGGGAGAGACCCAGTACTTC.